The rows below give T cell receptor beta chains drawn from one sample of a study of blood T cells in healthy people across ages. Each CDR3 protein is one row after TCRdb ran MiXCR on the 5' RACE reads. This table has around 940,000 distinct CDR3 sequences, roughly 51% appearing once. The sequenced sample was blood. The receptors were sampled from a woman in her sixties or seventies in good health. Each CDR3 is given with its conserved first and last residue. The order of the fields is D gene, V gene, J gene, clone size, CDR3 DNA, CDR3 protein. A D gene is named only where the DNA matches it firmly. Not every row has a clone size; where given, it reads once, few, many or a size class.

D gene: TRBD2; V gene: TRBV3-1; J gene: TRBJ2-4; clone size: few; CDR3 DNA: TGTGCCAGCAGCCCCTCGGCGGGAGGGCCAGTAAACATTCAGTACTTC; CDR3 protein: CASSPSAGGPVNIQYF
D gene: TRBD2; V gene: TRBV28; J gene: TRBJ2-3; clone size: -; CDR3 DNA: TGTGCCAGCAGTACCTCCAGCGGGAGGGCCGTGTATACGCAGTATTTT; CDR3 protein: CASSTSSGRAVYTQYF
D gene: -; V gene: TRBV28; J gene: TRBJ1-2; clone size: once; CDR3 DNA: TGTGCCAGCACCTCGGGGGGCAGATATGGCTACACCTTC; CDR3 protein: CASTSGGRYGYTF
D gene: TRBD1; V gene: TRBV20-1; J gene: TRBJ1-2; clone size: -; CDR3 DNA: TGCAGTGCCCCTCCCGTACAGGGGTGGGGTGGCTACACCTTC; CDR3 protein: CSAPPVQGWGGYTF
D gene: -; V gene: TRBV4-1; J gene: TRBJ2-7; clone size: -; CDR3 DNA: TGCGCCAGCAGCCAAGAGGCACGCTATGCCCAGTACTTC; CDR3 protein: CASSQEARYAQYF
D gene: -; V gene: TRBV4-1; J gene: TRBJ2-7; clone size: -; CDR3 DNA: TGCGCCAGCAGCCAAGGGGGGCTAGTCACGAGCGAGCAGTACTTC; CDR3 protein: CASSQGGLVTSEQYF
D gene: -; V gene: TRBV12-3/TRBV12-4; J gene: TRBJ2-2; clone size: -; CDR3 DNA: TGTGCCAGCAGCCGAATAGAGGGAGTAGGAACCGGGGAGCTGTTTTTT; CDR3 protein: CASSRIEGVGTGELFF
D gene: -; V gene: TRBV7-9; J gene: TRBJ1-2; clone size: few; CDR3 DNA: TGTGCCAGCAGCTTAGGCGGACTCTATGGCTACACCTTC; CDR3 protein: CASSLGGLYGYTF
D gene: TRBD2; V gene: TRBV25-1; J gene: TRBJ2-1; clone size: once; CDR3 DNA: TGTGCCAGCCGCTTGACTAGCGGGGGACACAATGAGCAGTTCTTC; CDR3 protein: CASRLTSGGHNEQFF
D gene: TRBD2; V gene: TRBV27; J gene: TRBJ2-1; clone size: -; CDR3 DNA: TGTGCCAGCAGTTGGCCGGGACTAGCGGGAGAAGAGCAGTTCTTC; CDR3 protein: CASSWPGLAGEEQFF
D gene: -; V gene: TRBV25-1; J gene: TRBJ2-2; clone size: -; CDR3 DNA: TGTGCGAGCAGTGAATTAGTTAACTCCGGGGAGCTGTTTTTT; CDR3 protein: CASSELVNSGELFF
D gene: -; V gene: TRBV28; J gene: TRBJ2-1; clone size: few; CDR3 DNA: TGTGCCAGCAGTCCTCACGGGAGCCATAACAATGAGCAGTTCTTC; CDR3 protein: CASSPHGSHNNEQFF
D gene: TRBD2; V gene: TRBV29-1; J gene: TRBJ2-1; clone size: many; CDR3 DNA: TGCAGCGTGCGGACTAGCCCAAAAGAGCAGTTCTTC; CDR3 protein: CSVRTSPKEQFF
D gene: TRBD2; V gene: TRBV10-3; J gene: TRBJ2-7; clone size: -; CDR3 DNA: TGTGCCATCAGTCCTGGACTAGCGGGAGGGCGGGGCGAGCAGTACTTC; CDR3 protein: CAISPGLAGGRGEQYF
D gene: TRBD2; V gene: TRBV7-9; J gene: TRBJ2-7; clone size: once; CDR3 DNA: TGTGCCAGCAGCTTAGACGTAGCGGGTCGCTCCTACGAGCAGTACTTC; CDR3 protein: CASSLDVAGRSYEQYF
D gene: -; V gene: TRBV12-3/TRBV12-4; J gene: TRBJ2-6; clone size: -; CDR3 DNA: TGTGCCAGCCGGATCGCATCCCTGGGGGTCAACGTCCTGACTTTC; CDR3 protein: CASRIASLGVNVLTF
D gene: -; V gene: TRBV6-2/TRBV6-3; J gene: TRBJ2-4; clone size: once; CDR3 DNA: TGTGCCAGCAGTTTTTCGGGGCCCAAAAACATTCAGTACTTC; CDR3 protein: CASSFSGPKNIQYF
D gene: -; V gene: TRBV9; J gene: TRBJ2-5; clone size: -; CDR3 DNA: TGTGCCAGCAGCCCTCCCCCGACAACAGGGTTAGAGACCCAGTACTTC; CDR3 protein: CASSPPPTTGLETQYF
D gene: TRBD1; V gene: TRBV29-1; J gene: TRBJ1-2; clone size: -; CDR3 DNA: TGCAGCGCCCGGACAGGGAGCGGCTATGGCTACACCTTC; CDR3 protein: CSARTGSGYGYTF
D gene: -; V gene: TRBV2; J gene: TRBJ2-5; clone size: -; CDR3 DNA: TGTGCCAGCAGTGTAGGAAGAAGAGGGGGGACCCAGTACTTC; CDR3 protein: CASSVGRRGGTQYF
D gene: -; V gene: TRBV6-2/TRBV6-3; J gene: TRBJ2-5; clone size: -; CDR3 DNA: TGTGCCAGCAGGGAAAGAAAGACCCAGTACTTC; CDR3 protein: CASRERKTQYF
D gene: -; V gene: TRBV6-2/TRBV6-3; J gene: TRBJ2-7; clone size: -; CDR3 DNA: TGTGCCAGCAAAGGGGCGCAGAGCTCCTACGAGCAGTACTTC; CDR3 protein: CASKGAQSSYEQYF
D gene: TRBD1; V gene: TRBV11-2; J gene: TRBJ2-7; clone size: -; CDR3 DNA: TGTGCCAGCAGCCAAGAGGTACAGGGGGTGGTAGGCGAGCAGTACTTC; CDR3 protein: CASSQEVQGVVGEQYF
D gene: TRBD1; V gene: TRBV14; J gene: TRBJ2-5; clone size: -; CDR3 DNA: TGTGCCAGCAGTCTTTTGTCTGACAGGGCACAAGAGACCCAGTACTTC; CDR3 protein: CASSLLSDRAQETQYF
D gene: -; V gene: TRBV28; J gene: TRBJ2-5; clone size: -; CDR3 DNA: TGTGCCAGCAGTTTAGGAGCGGAAGTCCGTCGACTGTACTTC; CDR3 protein: CASSLGAEVRRLYF
D gene: TRBD1; V gene: TRBV4-1; J gene: TRBJ2-7; clone size: few; CDR3 DNA: TGCGCCAGCAGCCCCACAGGGGGCAACAACGAGCAGTACTTC; CDR3 protein: CASSPTGGNNEQYF
D gene: -; V gene: TRBV14; J gene: TRBJ2-3; clone size: -; CDR3 DNA: TGTGCCAGCAGACAGGACAGTTCAGACTACAATACGCAGTATTTT; CDR3 protein: CASRQDSSDYNTQYF
D gene: -; V gene: TRBV4-1; J gene: TRBJ2-7; clone size: few; CDR3 DNA: TGCGCCAGCAGCCAAGAAGGTAACAGGGTCTACGAGCAGTACTTC; CDR3 protein: CASSQEGNRVYEQYF
D gene: -; V gene: TRBV6-1; J gene: TRBJ2-7; clone size: -; CDR3 DNA: TGTGCCAGCAGTGGTTCCGGGGGAGGCGAGCAGTACTTC; CDR3 protein: CASSGSGGGEQYF
D gene: -; V gene: TRBV18; J gene: TRBJ2-5; clone size: -; CDR3 DNA: TGTGCCAGCTCACCAGGGGCAAGCCAAGAGATCCAGTACTTC; CDR3 protein: CASSPGASQEIQYF
D gene: -; V gene: TRBV20-1; J gene: TRBJ2-1; clone size: -; CDR3 DNA: TGCAGTGCTAGACCGAACAGGGTGGCCAATGAGCAGTTCTTC; CDR3 protein: CSARPNRVANEQFF
D gene: TRBD1; V gene: TRBV11-2; J gene: TRBJ1-2; clone size: -; CDR3 DNA: TGTGCCAGCACCCTTAAGCCGGGACAGTTAGATTGCTACACCTTC; CDR3 protein: CASTLKPGQLDCYTF
D gene: -; V gene: TRBV7-2; J gene: TRBJ2-5; clone size: -; CDR3 DNA: TGTGCCAGCAGCTACGACAGATACAATGAGCAGTACTTC; CDR3 protein: CASSYDRYNEQYF
D gene: TRBD2; V gene: TRBV13; J gene: TRBJ2-1; clone size: few; CDR3 DNA: TGTGCCAGCAGCTTAGGAGGGCCGGGACTAGCGCCATTCAGCTCCTACAATGAGCAGTTCTTC; CDR3 protein: CASSLGGPGLAPFSSYNEQFF
D gene: TRBD1; V gene: TRBV27; J gene: TRBJ1-2; clone size: -; CDR3 DNA: TGTGCCAGCAGAATCGTGTCCAGGGGGCGTTTCGATAACTATGGCTACACCTTC; CDR3 protein: CASRIVSRGRFDNYGYTF
D gene: TRBD1; V gene: TRBV29-1; J gene: TRBJ2-5; clone size: -; CDR3 DNA: TGCAGCGTTATCATGACAGGGGGCACGGAGACCCAGTACTTC; CDR3 protein: CSVIMTGGTETQYF
D gene: -; V gene: TRBV6-6; J gene: TRBJ1-6; clone size: -; CDR3 DNA: TGTGCCAGCAGTCGACAGCAGTATAATTCACCCCTCCACTTT; CDR3 protein: CASSRQQYNSPLHF